This T cell receptor beta chain came from a study of cytomegalovirus exposure and HLA in healthy donors. Study conclusions and caveats: Researchers reported that a few CMV-associated chains were confirmed in vitro as CMV antigen-specific. TCR clusters originating in the first cohort tended to co-occur in the 120 validation repertoires, according to a later analysis.

Looked up from germline, CDR1 is LGHNA and CDR2 is YSLEER. This CDR3 region has 15 residues. Trimming at V came to 4 bases and at J to 6 bases, leaving 12 bases not matched to a gene. Profiling relied on immunoSEQ multiplex PCR, and the TCRdb table lists in-frame clones only, not all of them. The sample lists 90,000 to 150,000 clones; approximately 88% were seen once. An approximately 130-subject validation cohort, separate from the 666-subject first cohort, supplied the donors. The table lists this clone with a few counts. Its specificity is unknown. The clonotype originates from a woman under 30 in good health and CMV-seropositive. Sequences were obtained from PBMCs. The chain joins TRBV4-3 to TRBJ2-7; 7 nucleotides line up with TRBD2. CDR3 in DNA: TGCGCCAGCAGCCTCTATAGGCGGGGGTCGGGCGAGCAGTACTTC. It encodes CASSLYRRGSGEQYF.